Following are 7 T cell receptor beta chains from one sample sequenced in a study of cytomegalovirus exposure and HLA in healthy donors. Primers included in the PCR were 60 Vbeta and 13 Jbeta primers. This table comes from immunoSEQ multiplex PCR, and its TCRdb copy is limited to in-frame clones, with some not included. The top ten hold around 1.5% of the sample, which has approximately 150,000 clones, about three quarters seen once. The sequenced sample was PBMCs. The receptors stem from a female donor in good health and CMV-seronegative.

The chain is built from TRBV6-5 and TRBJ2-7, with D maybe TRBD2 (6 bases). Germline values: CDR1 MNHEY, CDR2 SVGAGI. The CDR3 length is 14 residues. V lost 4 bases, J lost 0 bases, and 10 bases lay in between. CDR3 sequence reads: CASSSQEGSYEQYF. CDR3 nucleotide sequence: TGTGCCAGCAGTTCCCAGGAGGGCTCCTACGAGCAGTACTTC.

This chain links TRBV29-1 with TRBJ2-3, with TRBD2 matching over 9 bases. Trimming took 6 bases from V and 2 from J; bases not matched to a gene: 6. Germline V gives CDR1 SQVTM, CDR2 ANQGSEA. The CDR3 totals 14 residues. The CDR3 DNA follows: TGCAGCGTCCTAAGCGGGAGGACCACAGATACGCAGTATTTT. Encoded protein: CSVLSGRTTDTQYF.

The CDR3 region has the DNA TGTGCCAGCGAGGGGAACACTGAAGCTTTCTTT. As protein: CASEGNTEAFF. The V call is TRBV28, the J call TRBJ1-1; D not certain. CDR1 is MDHEN and CDR2 is SYDVKM in the germline V gene. Trimming left V 8 bases short and J 1 base short, with 5 bases between. This CDR3 region has 11 residues. Together with reference TRBV28 and TRBJ1-1, the CDR3 gives the full variable domain: DVKVTQSSRYLVKRTGEKVFLECVQDMDHENMFWYRQDPGLGLRLIYFSYDVKMKEKGDIPEGYSVSREKKERFSLILESASTNQTSMYLCASEGNTEAFFGQGTRLTVV.

CDR3 region: CAISDLIGRPDATYNEQFF. In nucleotides, the CDR3 is TGTGCCATCAGTGACCTTATCGGGAGGCCGGACGCCACCTACAATGAGCAGTTCTTC. V usage is TRBV10-3 and J usage is TRBJ2-1; 7 positions match TRBD2. With 3 bases clipped from V and 2 bases from J, the junction kept 16 bases outside the gene matches. This CDR3 has 19 amino acids. Germline CDR1 reads ENHRY; CDR2 reads SYGVKD.

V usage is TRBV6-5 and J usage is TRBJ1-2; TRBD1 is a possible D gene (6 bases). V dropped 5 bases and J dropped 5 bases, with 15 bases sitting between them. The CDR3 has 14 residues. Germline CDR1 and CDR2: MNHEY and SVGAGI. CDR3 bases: TGTGCCAGCAGTATTGGACAGCCCGCGTATGGCTACACCTTC. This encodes CASSIGQPAYGYTF.

The DNA for the CDR3 is TGTGCCAGCAGCCAAAACAGGGTGGGAGAGCAGTACTTC. Amino acids: CASSQNRVGEQYF. This chain connects TRBV16 to TRBJ2-7; perhaps TRBD1 as D (6 bases). V lost 2 bases to trimming and J lost 7 bases, with 12 bases between them. This CDR3 region has 13 residues. In germline, CDR1 is KGHSY, CDR2 FQNENV.

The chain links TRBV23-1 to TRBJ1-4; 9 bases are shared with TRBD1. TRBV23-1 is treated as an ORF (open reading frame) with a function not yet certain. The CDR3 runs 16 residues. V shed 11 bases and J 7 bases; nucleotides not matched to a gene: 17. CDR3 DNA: TGCGCCTCCCCTCAGCCGGGACAGGGAGGGTGTGAAAAACTGTTTTTT. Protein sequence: CASPQPGQGGCEKLFF.